The clone carrying this T cell receptor (beta chain) has a single count. The data derive from a study of blood T cell repertoires in COVID-19. Looking at the study overall: From the United States, Italy and Spain came samples of acute and convalescent COVID-19. The cDNA or gDNA used as material had been derived from T cells, B-cell-depleted T cells, or PBMCs.

Source study methods: Amplification with reference gene primers provided the estimates of nucleated cell counts. Clones were read by immunoSEQ multiplex PCR, and TCRdb kept only the in-frame ones, dropping some. V, J and clone size are taken as reported in that table, and D and trimming were inferred from the DNA itself. The sample carries some 140,000 clones, roughly 90% recorded once. This clonotype originated in a middle-aged man with active or convalescent COVID-19. Material for sequencing was peripheral blood.

The CDR3 DNA follows: TGTGCCAGCTCACCCCGGGCCGACAGCCAAGAGACCCAGTACTTC. This encodes CASSPRADSQETQYF. This sequence joins TRBV18 and TRBJ2-5; perhaps TRBD1 as D (5 bases). The CDR3 sequence is 15 residues long. Per germline, CDR1 KGHSH and CDR2 LQKENI. Trimming pared 3 bases from V and 1 base from J, leaving 12 bases between.